This TCR beta chain emerged from a study of cytomegalovirus exposure and HLA in healthy donors. Use of 60 Vbeta and 13 Jbeta primers characterized the PCR. Methods used by the authors: In a later analysis, some 80 million unique TCR beta chains included roughly 11 million shared by two or more donors. Measured with immunoSEQ multiplex PCR; TCRdb has only the in-frame clones, and not every one. The DNA gave D and trimming, while V, J and clone size come from that table. This sample yields about 88,000 clones, of which 65% to 80% are seen a single time; around 3% belongs to the top ten. The study's findings and limits: Based on reports, TCR beta sequences accurately predicted HLA-A and HLA-B alleles for most subjects. The authors listed approximately 160 TCR beta chains as cytomegalovirus-associated. When presence/absence was analysed, sequencing depth was taken to be roughly uniform across donors.

Trimming cost V 4 bases and J 5 bases, with 8 bases left between them. CDR1 and CDR2 (germline): SGHVS, FNYEAQ. The CDR3 runs to 12 residues. As concerns this clone: Antigen unknown. This sample includes further DNA sequences coding for the same CDR3.

The sequenced material came from PBMCs. The gene calls are TRBV7-6 and TRBJ2-5; weak D call: TRBD2 (6 bases). The receptor was derived from a man aged 25 to 40 in good health and CMV-seronegative. CDR3 protein: CASSSSVETQYF. DNA for the CDR3: TGTGCCAGCAGCTCTAGCGTGGAGACCCAGTACTTC.